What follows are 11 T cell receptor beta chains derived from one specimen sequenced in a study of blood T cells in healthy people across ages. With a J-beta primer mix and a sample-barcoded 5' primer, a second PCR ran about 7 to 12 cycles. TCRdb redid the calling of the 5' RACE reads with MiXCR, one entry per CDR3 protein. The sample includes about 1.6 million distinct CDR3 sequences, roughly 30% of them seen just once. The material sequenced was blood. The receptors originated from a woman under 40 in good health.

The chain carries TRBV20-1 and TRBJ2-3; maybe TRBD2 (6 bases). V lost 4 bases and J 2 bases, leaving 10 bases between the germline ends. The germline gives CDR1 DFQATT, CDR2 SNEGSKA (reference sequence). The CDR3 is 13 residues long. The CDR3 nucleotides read TGCAGTGCTAAGGAGCGGGTCACAGATACGCAGTATTTT. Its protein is CSAKERVTDTQYF.

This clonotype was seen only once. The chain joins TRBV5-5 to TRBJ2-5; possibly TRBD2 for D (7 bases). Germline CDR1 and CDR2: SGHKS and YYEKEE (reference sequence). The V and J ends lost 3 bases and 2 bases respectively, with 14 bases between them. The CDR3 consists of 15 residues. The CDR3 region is CASSSKGGRQETQYF. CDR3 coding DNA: TGTGCCAGCAGCTCAAAGGGGGGGCGGCAAGAGACCCAGTACTTC.

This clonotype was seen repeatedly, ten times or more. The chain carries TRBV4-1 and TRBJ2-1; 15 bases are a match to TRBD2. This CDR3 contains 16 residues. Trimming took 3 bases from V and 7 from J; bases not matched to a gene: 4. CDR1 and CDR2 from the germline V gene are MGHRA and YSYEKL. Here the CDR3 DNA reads TGCGCCAGCAGCCACGGACTAGCGGGAGGGCTTAATGAGCAGTTCTTC. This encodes CASSHGLAGGLNEQFF.

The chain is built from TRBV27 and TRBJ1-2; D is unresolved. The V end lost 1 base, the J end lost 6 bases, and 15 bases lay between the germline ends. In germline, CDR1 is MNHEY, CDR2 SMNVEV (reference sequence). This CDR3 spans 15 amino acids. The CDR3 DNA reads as TGTGCCAGCAGTTTATTTGGAGTAGCGAACCATGGCTACACCTTC. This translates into CASSLFGVANHGYTF.

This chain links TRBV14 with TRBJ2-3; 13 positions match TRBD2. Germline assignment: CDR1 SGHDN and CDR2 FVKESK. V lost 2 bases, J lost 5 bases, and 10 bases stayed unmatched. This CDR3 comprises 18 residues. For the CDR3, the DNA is TGTGCCAGCAGCCAAAAATTCTGGACTAGCGGGAGTAGAGATACGCAGTATTTT. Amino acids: CASSQKFWTSGSRDTQYF.

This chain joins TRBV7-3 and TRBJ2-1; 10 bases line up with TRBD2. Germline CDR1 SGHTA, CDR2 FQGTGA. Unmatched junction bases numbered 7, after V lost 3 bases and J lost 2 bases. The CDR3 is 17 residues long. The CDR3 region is CASSFGASGGAYNEQFF. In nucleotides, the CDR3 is TGTGCCAGCAGCTTTGGGGCTAGCGGGGGCGCCTACAATGAGCAGTTCTTC.

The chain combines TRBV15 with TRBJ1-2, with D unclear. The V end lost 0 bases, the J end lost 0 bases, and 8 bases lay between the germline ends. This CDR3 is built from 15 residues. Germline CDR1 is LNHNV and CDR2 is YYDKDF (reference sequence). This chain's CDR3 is CATSRDPGANYGYTF. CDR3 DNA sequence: TGTGCCACCAGCAGAGATCCTGGGGCTAACTATGGCTACACCTTC. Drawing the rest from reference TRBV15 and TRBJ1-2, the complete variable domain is DAMVIQNPRYQVTQFGKPVTLSCSQTLNHNVMYWYQQKSSQAPKLLFHYYDKDFNNEADTPDNFQSRRPNTSFCFLDIRSPGLGDTAMYLCATSRDPGANYGYTFGSGTRLTVV.

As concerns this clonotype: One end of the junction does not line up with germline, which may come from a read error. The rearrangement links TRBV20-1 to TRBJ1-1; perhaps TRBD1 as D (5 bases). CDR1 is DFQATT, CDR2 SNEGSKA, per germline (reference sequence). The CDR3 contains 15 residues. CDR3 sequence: CSAGDRTGLNTEAFF. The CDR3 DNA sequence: TGCAGTGCTGGAGATCGAACAGGACTGAACACTGAAGCTTTCTTT.

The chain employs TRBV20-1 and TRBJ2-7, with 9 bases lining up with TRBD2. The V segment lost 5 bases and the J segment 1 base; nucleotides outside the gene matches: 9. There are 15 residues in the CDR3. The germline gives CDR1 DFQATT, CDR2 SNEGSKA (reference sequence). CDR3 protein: CSAQPTSGRSYEQYF. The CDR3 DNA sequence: TGCAGTGCTCAGCCCACCAGCGGGAGGTCCTACGAGCAGTACTTC.

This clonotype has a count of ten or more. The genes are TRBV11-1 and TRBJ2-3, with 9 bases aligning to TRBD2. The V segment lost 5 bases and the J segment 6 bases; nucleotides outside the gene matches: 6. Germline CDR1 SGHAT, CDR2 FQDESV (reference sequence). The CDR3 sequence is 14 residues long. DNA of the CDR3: TGTGCCAGCAGCCTCGGGACTAGCAGGGATACGCAGTATTTT. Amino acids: CASSLGTSRDTQYF.

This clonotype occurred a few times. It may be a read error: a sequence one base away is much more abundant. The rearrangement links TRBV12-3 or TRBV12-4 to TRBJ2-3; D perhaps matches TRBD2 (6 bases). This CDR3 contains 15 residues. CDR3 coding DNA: TGTGCCAGCAGTTTATCGGGGGTTCGCACAGATGCGCAGTATTTT. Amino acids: CASSLSGVRTDAQYF.